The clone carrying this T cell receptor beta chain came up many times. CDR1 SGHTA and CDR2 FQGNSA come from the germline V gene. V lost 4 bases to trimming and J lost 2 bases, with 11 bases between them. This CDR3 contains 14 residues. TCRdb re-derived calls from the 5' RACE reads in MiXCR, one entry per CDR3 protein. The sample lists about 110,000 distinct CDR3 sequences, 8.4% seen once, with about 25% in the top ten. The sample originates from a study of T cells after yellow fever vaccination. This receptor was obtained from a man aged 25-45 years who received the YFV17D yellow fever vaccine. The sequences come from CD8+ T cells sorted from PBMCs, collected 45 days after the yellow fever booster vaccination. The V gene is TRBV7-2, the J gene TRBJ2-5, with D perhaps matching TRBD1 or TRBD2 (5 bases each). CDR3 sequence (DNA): TGTGCCAGCAGCTCCCGGGACCTTCAAGAGACCCAGTACTTC. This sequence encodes CASSSRDLQETQYF.